These 18 T cell receptor beta chains were sequenced from one sample in a study of beta chain features in type 1 diabetes. General study findings and limits: Type 1 diabetes patients showed a moderate but significant shortening of TCRB CDR3s in all four CD4+ subsets.

Sequenced material consisted of expressed TCRB transcripts (all of the isolated RNA was reverse transcribed). Repertoires were generated with immunoSEQ multiplex PCR, while TCRdb's copy carries only in-frame clones and drops some. The sample records fewer than 110,000 clones, under 30% being singletons. For these receptors, no antigen is known. The specimen sequenced was central memory CD4+ T cells from blood. These receptors came from a woman between 18 and 30 years old with type 1 diabetes.

Written as DNA, the CDR3 is TGCGCCAGCAGCACCGGGGCCCTAGCTAGCGGAGTTAACACCGGGGAGCTGTTTTTT. Translating gives CASSTGALASGVNTGELFF. The chain has TRBV5-1 and TRBJ2-2; TRBD2 aligns across 7 bases. Germline V gene data show CDR1 as SGHRS and CDR2 as YFSETQ. This CDR3 region has 19 residues. The trim removed 4 bases at V and 2 bases at J, leaving 17 bases unmatched.

The CDR3 coding sequence is TGTGCCAGCAGTTTTGTAGGGACAGGGAGGAATGAGCAGTTCTTC. Translated: CASSFVGTGRNEQFF. This chain links TRBV28 with TRBJ2-1; TRBD1 matches at 9 bases. The trim removed 3 bases at V and 7 bases at J, leaving 7 bases unmatched. This CDR3 contains 15 residues. CDR1 and CDR2 from the germline V gene are MDHEN and SYDVKM.

The V and J genes are TRBV4-3 and TRBJ2-1; 16 bases line up with TRBD2. The ends lost 4 bases at V and 7 bases at J; junction bases unmatched: 4. The CDR3 contains 16 residues. Germline V gene lookup returns CDR1 LGHNA and CDR2 YSLEER. CDR3 region: CASSRMGLAGGNEQFF. The CDR3 coding sequence is TGCGCCAGCAGCCGGATGGGACTAGCGGGAGGGAATGAGCAGTTCTTC.

The genes are TRBV5-1 and TRBJ1-2, with D possibly TRBD1 on 5 matching bases. Trimming stripped 4 bases from V and 5 bases from J, with 18 bases between. The CDR3 is 15 residues long. The V gene's germline CDR1 is SGHRS and CDR2 YFSETQ. The CDR3 nucleotides are TGCGCCAGCAGCCACGACGGCCAGGGAAAGTATGGCTACACCTTC. As protein: CASSHDGQGKYGYTF.

V and J are TRBV30 and TRBJ2-1; 9 bases are shared with TRBD1. The CDR3 sequence is 14 residues long. Germline V gene data show CDR1 as GTSNPN and CDR2 as SVGIG (reference sequence). J lost 9 bases, V lost 0 bases, and 6 bases had no gene match. The CDR3 coding sequence is TGTGCCTGGAGTGTAAACAGGGGGCTTAGTGAGCAGTTCTTC. Encoded protein: CAWSVNRGLSEQFF.

This clone was seen only a few times. This rearrangement joins TRBV6-1 to TRBJ2-2; D is possibly TRBD1 (6 bases). This CDR3 spans 13 amino acids. V lost 6 bases and J 6 bases, leaving 11 bases between the germline ends. Germline V CDR1 and CDR2: MNHNS, SASEGT. In nucleotides, the CDR3 is TGTGCCAGCAGAGAGGGGGTCGCCGGGGAGCTGTTTTTT. Translated, it gives CASREGVAGELFF.

There are a few counts of this clone. V is TRBV6-5 and J is TRBJ1-5; D may be TRBD1 (6 bases). This CDR3 has 15 amino acids. Germline CDR1 and CDR2: MNHEY and SVGAGI. The V gene lost 0 bases and the J gene lost 7 bases, with 13 bases spanning the gap. The CDR3 DNA is TGTGCCAGCAGTTACTCTGGGGGGGCACGGCAGCCCCAGCATTTT. Amino acids: CASSYSGGARQPQHF.

The chain has TRBV19 and TRBJ1-4, with a tentative D call TRBD1 (6 bases). V dropped 4 bases and J dropped 4 bases, with 16 bases sitting between them. This CDR3 region has 16 residues. Germline CDR1 and CDR2: LNHDA and SQIVND (reference sequence). CDR3 residues: CASSTRPGDGNEKLFF. For the CDR3, the DNA is TGTGCCAGTAGTACCCGCCCAGGGGATGGTAATGAAAAACTGTTTTTT.

The chain combines TRBV2 with TRBJ1-1; tentatively, D is TRBD1 (5 bases). From germline, CDR1 is SNHLY and CDR2 FYNNEI. Trimming shortened V by 4 bases and J by 4 bases, and 13 bases separated the two germline ends. The length of the CDR3 is 14 residues. CDR3 protein: CASSGDGGGTEAFF. CDR3 nucleotides: TGTGCCAGCAGTGGGGACGGGGGAGGCACTGAAGCTTTCTTT.

This clone was seen more than once but under ten times. The CDR3 nucleotides read TGCGCCAGCAGCCAAGGGTGGGACAGCCAAGAGACCCAGTACTTC. Its translation is CASSQGWDSQETQYF. The chain links TRBV4-3 to TRBJ2-5; 7 bases agree with TRBD1. The CDR3 is 15 residues long. Looked up from germline, CDR1 is LGHNA and CDR2 is YSLEER. V lost 1 base, J lost 1 base, and 3 bases stayed unmatched.

The rearrangement joins TRBV29-1 to TRBJ2-1; 8 bases match TRBD1. V dropped 7 bases and J dropped 12; count of bases not matched to a gene: 11. The germline gives CDR1 SQVTM, CDR2 ANQGSEA. This CDR3 contains 12 residues. CDR3: CSGDRGPGGQFF. The CDR3 nucleotides read TGCAGCGGTGACAGGGGTCCTGGTGGGCAGTTCTTC.

The chain combines TRBV28 with TRBJ1-5; 8 positions agree with TRBD1. V shed 5 bases and J 1 base; nucleotides not matched to a gene: 7. This CDR3 has 16 residues. Germline CDR1 is MDHEN and CDR2 is SYDVKM. The CDR3 coding sequence is TGTGCCAGCAGTACAGGGGGAGTCTTCAGCAATCAGCCCCAGCATTTT. This encodes CASSTGGVFSNQPQHF.

There are a few counts of this clone. J is TRBJ1-1 and V is TRBV5-6; possible D gene TRBD1, 6 bases. The CDR3 covers 14 residues. Trimming cost V 4 bases and J 4 bases, with 14 bases left between them. CDR1 and CDR2 (germline): SGHDT, YYEEEE. DNA for the CDR3: TGTGCCAGCAGCCTCAGGGGACTAGGCACTGAAGCTTTCTTT. Amino acid sequence: CASSLRGLGTEAFF.

The rearrangement links TRBV2 to TRBJ1-2; D call uncertain. Trimming pared 7 bases from V and 4 bases from J, leaving 7 bases between. CDR3 length: 11 amino acids. Germline-derived CDR1 and CDR2 are SNHLY and FYNNEI. The CDR3 DNA follows: TGTGCCAGCATTGGGAGCTATGGCTACACCTTC. This sequence encodes CASIGSYGYTF.

Here the CDR3 reads CASSPTTDTQYF. Written as DNA, the CDR3 is TGTGCCAGCAGCCCTACCACAGATACGCAGTATTTT. The genes are TRBV7-2 and TRBJ2-3, with D unresolved. This CDR3 is built from 12 residues. The germline V gene encodes CDR1 SGHTA and CDR2 FQGNSA. Trimming took 5 bases from V and 2 from J, leaving 5 bases between them.

This clone occurred a few times. V gene TRBV5-6 combines with J gene TRBJ2-5; 7 bases line up with TRBD2. This CDR3 is built from 15 residues. Germline assignment: CDR1 SGHDT and CDR2 YYEEEE. V lost 0 bases to trimming and J lost 5 bases; unmatched junction nucleotides: 7. The CDR3 DNA follows: TGTGCCAGCAGCTTGGCCCTAGCGGTCTTGGAGACCCAGTACTTC. It is translated as CASSLALAVLETQYF.

The rearrangement links TRBV7-8 to TRBJ2-6, with 10 bases matching TRBD1. The trim removed 5 bases at V and 2 bases at J, leaving 3 bases unmatched. The CDR3 extends over 16 amino acids. Germline assignment: CDR1 SGHVS and CDR2 FQNEAQ. This CDR3 reads CASSRQGAAGANVLTF. The CDR3, as DNA: TGTGCCAGCAGCCGACAGGGGGCGGCTGGGGCCAACGTCCTGACTTTC.

V is TRBV7-2 and J is TRBJ2-3, with 7 bases fitting TRBD2. The CDR3 sequence is 16 residues long. Trimming at V came to 3 bases and at J to 1 base, leaving 7 bases not matched to a gene. Germline assignment: CDR1 SGHTA and CDR2 FQGNSA. CDR3 region: CASSFVGTIGTDTQYF. CDR3 coding DNA: TGTGCCAGCAGCTTTGTGGGGACTATTGGCACAGATACGCAGTATTTT.